The T cell receptor beta chain under discussion was sequenced for a study of T cell changes during pregnancy in multiple sclerosis. CDR1 and CDR2 (germline): SNHLY, FYNNEI. The CDR3 totals 16 residues. The V end was cut by 0 bases, the J end by 4 bases, with 13 bases between. Profiled with immunoSEQ multiplex PCR; TCRdb holds only in-frame clones, not every one. Here the sample spans just over 80,000 clones, about 95% being singletons. This clone is a singleton in its sample. The V call is TRBV2, the J call TRBJ2-1; perhaps TRBD2 as D (5 bases). This sequence was found in a female donor with multiple sclerosis, enrolled in a pregnancy study. Sequences were derived from peripheral blood, sampled in the second trimester of pregnancy. The CDR3 is CASSEAQGGFYNEQFF. CDR3 coding DNA: TGTGCCAGCAGTGAAGCGCAAGGCGGGTTTTACAATGAGCAGTTCTTC.